This paragraph covers one TCR beta chain sequence. Its antigen is not identified. This specimen comes from a study of shared clonotypes between healthy human individuals. About the study: The study enrolled two women and a few men aged 18 to 49. Study findings and constraints: A few donors had about 5.1% of their naive CD4 clonotypes in common. The authors sampled blood alone, and tissue repertoires likely differ. All-four-donor shared clonotypes had higher generation probabilities than non-shared clonotypes did.

The germline gives CDR1 SGHVS, CDR2 FQNEAQ. This CDR3 is built from 14 residues. V gave up 0 bases and J gave up 8 bases, with 10 bases separating them. The data were produced by immunoSEQ multiplex PCR, yet TCRdb's version contains in-frame clones alone and is incomplete. Among roughly 400,000 clones, 90% to 97% were seen once, and the ten largest hold 0.25% to 0.35%. The J gene is TRBJ1-4, the V gene TRBV7-8; D call uncertain. The TCR sequence derives from a man aged 25 to 45 in good health. The sequenced sample was memory CD8+ T cells sorted from blood. Subset here: CD45RO+ cells pooled with CCR7-negative TemRA cells. CDR3 DNA sequence: TGTGCCAGCAGCTTAGCAGGGAGTGGGGAAAAACTGTTTTTT. This translates into CASSLAGSGEKLFF.